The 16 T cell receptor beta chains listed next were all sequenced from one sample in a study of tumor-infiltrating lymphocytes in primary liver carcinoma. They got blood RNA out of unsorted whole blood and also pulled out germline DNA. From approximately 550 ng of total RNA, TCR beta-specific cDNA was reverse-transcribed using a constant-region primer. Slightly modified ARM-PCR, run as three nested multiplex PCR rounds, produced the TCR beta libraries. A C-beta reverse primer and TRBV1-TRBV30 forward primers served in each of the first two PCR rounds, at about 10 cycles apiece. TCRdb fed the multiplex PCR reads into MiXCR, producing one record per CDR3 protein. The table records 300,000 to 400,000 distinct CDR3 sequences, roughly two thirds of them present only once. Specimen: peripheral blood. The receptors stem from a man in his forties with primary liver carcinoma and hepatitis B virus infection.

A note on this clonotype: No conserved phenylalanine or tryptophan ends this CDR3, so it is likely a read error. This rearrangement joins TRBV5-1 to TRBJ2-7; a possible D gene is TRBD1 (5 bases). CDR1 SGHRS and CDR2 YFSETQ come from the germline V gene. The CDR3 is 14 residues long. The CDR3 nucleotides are TGCGCTAGCAGCCCCAGGTCAGGGTTGGGCGAGCAGTACTTA. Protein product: CASSPRSGLGEQYL.

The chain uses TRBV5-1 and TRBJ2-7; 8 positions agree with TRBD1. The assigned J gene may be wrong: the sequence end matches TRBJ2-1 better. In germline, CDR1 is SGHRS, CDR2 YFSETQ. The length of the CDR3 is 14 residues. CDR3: CASSLSGQGSEQFF. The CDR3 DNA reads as TGCGCCAGCAGCTTATCCGGACAGGGATCCGAGCAGTTCTTC.

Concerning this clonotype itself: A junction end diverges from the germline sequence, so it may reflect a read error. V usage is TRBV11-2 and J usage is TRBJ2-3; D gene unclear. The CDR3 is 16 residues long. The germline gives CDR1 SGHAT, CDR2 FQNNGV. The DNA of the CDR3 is TGTGCCAGCAGCTTAGCGTTCGTTGGCGTGAAAGATACACAGTATTTT. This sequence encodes CASSLAFVGVKDTQYF.

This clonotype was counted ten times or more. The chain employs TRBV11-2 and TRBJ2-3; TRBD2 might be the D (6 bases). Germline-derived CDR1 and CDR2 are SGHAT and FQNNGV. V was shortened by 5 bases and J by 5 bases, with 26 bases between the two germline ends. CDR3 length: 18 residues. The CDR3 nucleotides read TGTGCCAGCAGCCCTACGGAGGGCGGGACGCGACACAGAGATACGCAGTATTTT. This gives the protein CASSPTEGGTRHRDTQYF.

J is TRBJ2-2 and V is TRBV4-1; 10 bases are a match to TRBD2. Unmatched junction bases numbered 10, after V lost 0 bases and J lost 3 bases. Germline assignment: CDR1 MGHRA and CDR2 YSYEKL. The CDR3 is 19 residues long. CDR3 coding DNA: TGCGCCAGCAGCCAAGATATTCCTAGCGGGAGTTTGGACACCGGGGAGCTGTTTTTT. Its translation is CASSQDIPSGSLDTGELFF.

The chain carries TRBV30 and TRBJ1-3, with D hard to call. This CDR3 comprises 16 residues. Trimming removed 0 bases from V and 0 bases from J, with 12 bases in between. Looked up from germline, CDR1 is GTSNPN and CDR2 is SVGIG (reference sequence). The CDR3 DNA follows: TGTGCCTGGAGTGTCGGAACAGTGACCTCTGGAAACACCATATATTTT. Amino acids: CAWSVGTVTSGNTIYF.

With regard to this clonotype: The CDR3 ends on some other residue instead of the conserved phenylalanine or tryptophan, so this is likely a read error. This CDR3 is CASSPSLLLGAESQYL. The CDR3 DNA sequence: TGTGCCAGCTCACCGTCGCTCCTGCTAGGGGCTGAGAGCCAGTACCTC. This chain uses TRBV18 with TRBJ2-5; TRBD1 is a possible D gene (5 bases). The germline V gene has CDR1 KGHSH and CDR2 LQKENI. This CDR3 comprises 16 residues.

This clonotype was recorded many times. CDR3 in amino acids: CASSYVSYEGGGQFF. The CDR3 DNA follows: TGTGCCAGCAGTTACGTCAGCTATGAGGGAGGCGGGCAGTTCTTC. The V call is TRBV6-5, the J call TRBJ2-1, with a weak D call TRBD2 (6 bases). V dropped 2 bases and J dropped 12 bases, with 20 bases sitting between them. The V gene's germline CDR1 is MNHEY and CDR2 SVGAGI. This CDR3 has 15 amino acids.

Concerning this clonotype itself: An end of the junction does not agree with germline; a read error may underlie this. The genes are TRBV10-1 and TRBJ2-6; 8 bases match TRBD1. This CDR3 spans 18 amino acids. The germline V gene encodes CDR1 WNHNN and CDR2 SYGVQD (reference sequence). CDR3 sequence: CASSEVQGAFSGVNVLTF. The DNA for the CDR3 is TGCGCCAGCAGTGAGGTCCAGGGGGCCTTCTCTGGGGTCAACGTCCTGACTTTC.

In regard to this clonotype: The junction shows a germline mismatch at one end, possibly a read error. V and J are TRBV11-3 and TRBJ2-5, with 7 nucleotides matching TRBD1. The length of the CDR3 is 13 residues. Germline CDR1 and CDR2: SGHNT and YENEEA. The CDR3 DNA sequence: TGTGCCAGCAGCCCGGGGACAGAAGAGACCAAGTGCTTC. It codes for CASSPGTEETKCF.

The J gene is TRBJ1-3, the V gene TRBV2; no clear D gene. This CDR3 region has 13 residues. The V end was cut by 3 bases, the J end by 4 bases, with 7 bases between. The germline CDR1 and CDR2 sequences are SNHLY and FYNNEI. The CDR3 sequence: CASSEREGNTIYF. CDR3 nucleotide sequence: TGTGCCAGCAGTGAGCGTGAAGGAAACACCATATATTTT.

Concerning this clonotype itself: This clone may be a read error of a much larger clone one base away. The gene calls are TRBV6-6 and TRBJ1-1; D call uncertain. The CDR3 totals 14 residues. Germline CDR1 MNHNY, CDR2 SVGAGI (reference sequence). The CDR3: CTSSQLLDFKEAFF. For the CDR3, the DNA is TGTACCAGCAGCCAACTCCTTGACTTTAAGGAAGCTTTCTTT.

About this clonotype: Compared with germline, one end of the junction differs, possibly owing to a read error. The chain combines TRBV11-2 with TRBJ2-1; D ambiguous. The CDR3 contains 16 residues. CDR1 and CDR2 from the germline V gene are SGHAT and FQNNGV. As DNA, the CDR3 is TGTGCGAGCAGCTTAGATCTTGGGGTTACTTCCATTGAGGAGTTCTTC. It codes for CASSLDLGVTSIEEFF.

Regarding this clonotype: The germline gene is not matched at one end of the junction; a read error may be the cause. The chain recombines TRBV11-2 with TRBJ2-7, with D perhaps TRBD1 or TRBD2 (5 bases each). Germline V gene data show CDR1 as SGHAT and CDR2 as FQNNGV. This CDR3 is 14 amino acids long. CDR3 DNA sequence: TGTGCCAGTAGCTTGGGGGAATGGGCCTACAAGCAGTACTTC. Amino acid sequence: CASSLGEWAYKQYF.

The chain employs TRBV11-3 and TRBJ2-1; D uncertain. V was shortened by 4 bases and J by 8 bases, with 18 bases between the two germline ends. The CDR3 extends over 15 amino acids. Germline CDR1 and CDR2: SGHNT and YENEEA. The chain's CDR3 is CASSSEAYDADEQFF. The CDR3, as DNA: TGTGCCAGCAGCTCGGAAGCGTATGATGCAGATGAGCAGTTCTTC.

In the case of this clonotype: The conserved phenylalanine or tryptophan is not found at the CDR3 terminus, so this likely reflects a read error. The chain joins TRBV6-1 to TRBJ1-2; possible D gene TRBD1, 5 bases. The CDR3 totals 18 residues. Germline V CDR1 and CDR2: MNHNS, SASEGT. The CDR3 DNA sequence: TGTGCCAACAGTGAAGAATTCTGGAGGGCAGGGCGATCCTATGGCTACACCTTG. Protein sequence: CANSEEFWRAGRSYGYTL.